Given below is one TCR beta chain in context. CDR1 is SGHAT, CDR2 FQDESV, per germline (reference sequence). The CDR3 runs to 13 residues. Trimming stripped 5 bases from V and 2 bases from J, with 8 bases between. These data belong to a study of blood T cell repertoires in COVID-19. The repertoire was sequenced with immunoSEQ multiplex PCR; TCRdb's copy has only in-frame clones and lacks some. The sample lists 150,000 to 200,000 clones; more than 70% were seen once. This receptor was taken from a man aged 35 to 55 who had recovered from COVID-19. Material for sequencing was PBMCs or T cells enriched from blood (not recorded which). The genes are TRBV11-1 and TRBJ2-3; the D gene is possibly TRBD2 (5 bases). The CDR3 nucleotides are TGTGCCAGCAGCCTGGACTCCACAGATACGCAGTATTTT. It specifies CASSLDSTDTQYF.